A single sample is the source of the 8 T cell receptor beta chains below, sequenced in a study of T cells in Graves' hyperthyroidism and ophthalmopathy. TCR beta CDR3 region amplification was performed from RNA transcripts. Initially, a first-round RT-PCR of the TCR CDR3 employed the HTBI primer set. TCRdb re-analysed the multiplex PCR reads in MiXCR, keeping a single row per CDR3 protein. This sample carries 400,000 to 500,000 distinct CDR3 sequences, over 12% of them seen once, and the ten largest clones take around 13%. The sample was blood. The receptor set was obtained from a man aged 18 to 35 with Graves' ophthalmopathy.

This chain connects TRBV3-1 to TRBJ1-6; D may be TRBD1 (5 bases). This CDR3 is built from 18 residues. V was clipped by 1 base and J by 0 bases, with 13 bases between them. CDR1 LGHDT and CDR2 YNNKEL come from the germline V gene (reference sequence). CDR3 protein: CASSQVVGTNSYNSPLHF. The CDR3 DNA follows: TGTGCCAGCAGCCAAGTCGTGGGGACCAACTCCTATAATTCACCCCTCCACTTT.

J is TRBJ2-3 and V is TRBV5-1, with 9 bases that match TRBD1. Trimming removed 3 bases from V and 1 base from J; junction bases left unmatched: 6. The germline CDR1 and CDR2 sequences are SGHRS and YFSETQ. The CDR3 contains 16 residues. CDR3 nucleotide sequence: TGCGCCAGCAGCTCAACAGGGGGCGTGGGCACAGATACGCAGTATTTT. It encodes CASSSTGGVGTDTQYF.

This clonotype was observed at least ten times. The CDR3 nucleotides read TGTGCCAGCAGCCACCGGACTAGCGTTACAGATACGCAGTATTTT. Encoded protein: CASSHRTSVTDTQYF. This chain connects TRBV3-1 to TRBJ2-3; TRBD2 matches 9 bases. J was trimmed by 3 bases and V by 3 bases; bases with no gene match: 4. The germline V gene has CDR1 LGHDT and CDR2 YNNKEL (reference sequence). The CDR3 is made up of 15 amino acids.

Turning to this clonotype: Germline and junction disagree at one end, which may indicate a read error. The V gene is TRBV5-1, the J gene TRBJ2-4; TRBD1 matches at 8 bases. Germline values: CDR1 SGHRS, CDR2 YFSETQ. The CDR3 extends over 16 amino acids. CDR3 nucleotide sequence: TGCGCCAGCAGCCCGGGACAGGCCAGAGCCGAAAACATTCAGTACTTC. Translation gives CASSPGQARAENIQYF.

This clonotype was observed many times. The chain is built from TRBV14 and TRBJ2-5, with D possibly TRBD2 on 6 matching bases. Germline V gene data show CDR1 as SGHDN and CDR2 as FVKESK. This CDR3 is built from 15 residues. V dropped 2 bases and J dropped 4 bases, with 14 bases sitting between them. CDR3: CASSQLGLQGETQYF. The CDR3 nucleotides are TGTGCCAGCAGCCAACTGGGACTTCAGGGAGAGACCCAGTACTTC.

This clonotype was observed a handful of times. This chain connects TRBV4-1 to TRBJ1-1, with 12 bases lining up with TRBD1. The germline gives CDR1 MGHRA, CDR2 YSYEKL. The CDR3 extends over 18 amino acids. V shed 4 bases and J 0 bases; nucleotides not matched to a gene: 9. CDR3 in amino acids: CASSPVPGTGGMNTEAFF. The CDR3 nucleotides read TGCGCCAGCAGCCCGGTACCCGGGACAGGGGGCATGAACACTGAAGCTTTCTTT.

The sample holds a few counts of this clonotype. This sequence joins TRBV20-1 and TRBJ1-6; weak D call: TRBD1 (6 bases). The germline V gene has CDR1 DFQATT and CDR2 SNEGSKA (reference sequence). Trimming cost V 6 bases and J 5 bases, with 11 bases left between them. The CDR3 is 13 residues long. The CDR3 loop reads CSALDSNNSPLHF. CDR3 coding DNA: TGCAGTGCCCTGGACAGTAATAATTCACCCCTCCACTTT.

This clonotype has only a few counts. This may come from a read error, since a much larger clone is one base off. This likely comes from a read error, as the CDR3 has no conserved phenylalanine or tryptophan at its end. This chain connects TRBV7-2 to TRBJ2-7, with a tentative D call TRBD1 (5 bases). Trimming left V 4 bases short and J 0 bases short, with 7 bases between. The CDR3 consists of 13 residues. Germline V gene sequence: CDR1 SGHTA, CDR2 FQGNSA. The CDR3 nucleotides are TGTGCCAGCAGCTCGGACAACTCCTACGAGCAGTACCTC. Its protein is CASSSDNSYEQYL.